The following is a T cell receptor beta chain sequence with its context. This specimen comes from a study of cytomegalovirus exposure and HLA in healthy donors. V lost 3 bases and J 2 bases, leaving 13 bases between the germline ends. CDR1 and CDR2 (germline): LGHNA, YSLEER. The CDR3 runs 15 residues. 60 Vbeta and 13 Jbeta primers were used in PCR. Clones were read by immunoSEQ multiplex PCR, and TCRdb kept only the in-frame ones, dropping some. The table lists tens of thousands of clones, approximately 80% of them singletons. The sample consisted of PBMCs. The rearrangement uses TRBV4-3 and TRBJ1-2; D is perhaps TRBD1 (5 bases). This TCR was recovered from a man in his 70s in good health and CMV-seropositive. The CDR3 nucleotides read TGCGCCAGCAGCCAGAAAACGCGGGGCAACTATGGCTACACCTTC. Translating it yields CASSQKTRGNYGYTF.